What follows are 21 T cell receptor beta chains derived from one specimen sequenced in a study of T-cell memory formation after mild COVID-19. TCRdb fed the 5' RACE reads into MiXCR, producing one record per CDR3 protein. The sample comprises roughly 58,000 distinct CDR3 sequences, more than 9% of which are singletons, and roughly 1.2% rests with the top ten. The sample was PBMCs or a T cell subset sorted from them (not recorded which). The receptors derive from a man aged 18 to 29 who had mild COVID-19 (a few samples of this study predate the infection). Cell type and time point are not known.

The genes are TRBV6-6 and TRBJ1-5; D unclear. The CDR3 loop spans 13 amino acids. CDR1 and CDR2 (germline): MNHNY, SVGAGI (reference sequence). The ends were cut back, 3 bases at V and 9 bases at J, with 12 bases in the middle. The CDR3 here is CASSYGHDRPQHF. CDR3 nucleotide sequence: TGTGCCAGCAGTTATGGCCATGACCGGCCCCAGCATTTT.

CDR3 nucleotides: TGCAGTGCCCTCGAGGGGATAATAGGGACCCAGTACTTC. It translates to CSALEGIIGTQYF. The chain joins TRBV20-1 to TRBJ2-5, with D tentatively TRBD1 or TRBD2 (5 bases each). The V and J ends lost 6 bases and 7 bases respectively, with 18 bases between them. CDR1 is DFQATT, CDR2 SNEGSKA, per germline (reference sequence). The CDR3 runs to 13 residues.

This clonotype was found a few times. The chain recombines TRBV4-3 with TRBJ2-5; D possibly matches TRBD1 or TRBD2 (5 bases each). The CDR3 totals 15 residues. From germline, CDR1 is LGHNA and CDR2 YSLEER. Trimming removed 2 bases from V and 4 bases from J, with 14 bases in between. CDR3 sequence reads: CASSQMSGAGETQYF. The CDR3 DNA reads as TGCGCCAGCAGCCAAATGTCCGGGGCTGGAGAGACCCAGTACTTC.

The table lists this clonotype with a few counts. This sequence joins TRBV10-3 and TRBJ1-1, with D hard to call. V was cut by 5 bases and J by 3 bases, with 7 bases left in between. This CDR3 has 12 amino acids. CDR1 is ENHRY, CDR2 SYGVKD, per germline. CDR3 in amino acids: CAISHQYTEAFF. CDR3 bases: TGTGCCATCAGTCACCAGTACACTGAAGCTTTCTTT.

This clonotype has ten or more counts. The V and J genes are TRBV10-3 and TRBJ2-7; D is unresolved. Deletions cut 3 bases from V and 3 bases from J, with 3 bases between. Germline CDR1 reads ENHRY; CDR2 reads SYGVKD. This CDR3 spans 11 amino acids. The CDR3 coding sequence is TGTGCCATCAGTGATTACTACGAGCAGTACTTC. Its protein product is CAISDYYEQYF.

The J gene is TRBJ1-1, the V gene TRBV5-1; possibly TRBD1 for D (5 bases). V shed 0 bases and J shed 4 bases, with 13 bases lying between them. This CDR3 region has 15 residues. Germline-derived CDR1 and CDR2 are SGHRS and YFSETQ. The CDR3 bases are TGCGCCAGCAGCTTGGGGGACGGAGGTACCACTGAAGCTTTCTTT. Protein: CASSLGDGGTTEAFF.

This clonotype was counted only a few times. The J gene is TRBJ2-7, the V gene TRBV15; D gene ambiguous. The V gene's germline CDR1 is LNHNV and CDR2 YYDKDF (reference sequence). Trimming left V 0 bases short and J 2 bases short, with 2 bases between. This CDR3 is built from 12 residues. CDR3 nucleotide sequence: TGTGCCACCAGCAGAGACCCCTACGAGCAGTACGTC. Translation: CATSRDPYEQYV.

This clonotype has ten or more counts. The chain joins TRBV5-1 to TRBJ2-7; 7 bases agree with TRBD1. This CDR3 contains 14 residues. Germline trimming cut 0 bases from V and 5 bases from J; bases unmatched to any gene: 5. The germline gives CDR1 SGHRS, CDR2 YFSETQ. CDR3 residues: CASSLEGAGNEQYV. The CDR3, as DNA: TGCGCCAGCAGCTTGGAGGGGGCAGGAAACGAGCAGTACGTC.

The chain combines TRBV20-1 with TRBJ1-1; the D gene is possibly TRBD1 (6 bases). CDR3 length equals 13 residues. V was clipped by 1 base and J by 5 bases, with 11 bases between them. CDR1 is DFQATT, CDR2 SNEGSKA, per germline (reference sequence). The CDR3 reads CSARGGALTEAFF. The DNA of the CDR3 is TGCAGTGCTAGAGGGGGGGCGCTTACTGAAGCTTTCTTT.

A few counts support this clonotype. The chain employs TRBV3-1 and TRBJ2-3; a weak D match, TRBD1 (6 bases). Trimming cost V 4 bases and J 0 bases, with 14 bases left between them. There are 16 residues in the CDR3. Germline V gene lookup returns CDR1 LGHDT and CDR2 YNNKEL (reference sequence). As DNA, the CDR3 is TGTGCCAGCAGCCCGGGTTGGGGGCCGAGCACAGATACGCAGTATTTT. The encoded protein is CASSPGWGPSTDTQYF.

This clonotype was seen ten or more times. The chain is built from TRBV5-6 and TRBJ2-7; 10 bases are a match to TRBD1. Trimming removed 4 bases from V and 4 bases from J; junction bases left unmatched: 8. The CDR3 has 15 amino acids. Germline CDR1 SGHDT, CDR2 YYEEEE. DNA of the CDR3: TGTGCCAGCAGCGATCCGGGACAGGGGTTATACGAGCAGTACTTC. Protein sequence: CASSDPGQGLYEQYF.

This clonotype has just a few counts. This rearrangement joins TRBV7-2 to TRBJ1-2, with a weak D call TRBD1 (6 bases). The V gene's germline CDR1 is SGHTA and CDR2 FQGNSA. Trimming removed 4 bases at V and 8 bases at J, with 20 bases between. CDR3 size: 15 residues. The CDR3 DNA reads TGTGCCAGCAGCTCCAGCCTTCTGGGGGCTGGAGGCTACACCTTC. The encoded protein is CASSSSLLGAGGYTF.

The chain has TRBV20-1 and TRBJ1-2, with D uncertain. This CDR3 comprises 12 residues. V gave up 3 bases and J gave up 2 bases, with 7 bases separating them. Germline V lookup: CDR1 DFQATT, CDR2 SNEGSKA (reference sequence). CDR3 sequence reads: CSASWQNYGYTF. For the CDR3, the DNA is TGCAGTGCTAGTTGGCAGAACTATGGCTACACCTTC.

Many counts were recorded for this clonotype. The chain recombines TRBV15 with TRBJ2-7; 10 nucleotides align to TRBD1. CDR1 is LNHNV, CDR2 YYDKDF, per germline (reference sequence). The CDR3 runs to 16 residues. Unmatched junction bases numbered 7, after V lost 0 bases and J lost 5 bases. The chain's CDR3 is CATSRDSGTGAHEQYV. CDR3 bases: TGTGCCACCAGCAGAGATTCAGGGACAGGGGCCCACGAGCAGTACGTC.

This clonotype came up a few times. The gene calls are TRBV6-6 and TRBJ1-6, with D possibly TRBD1 on 5 matching bases. The length of the CDR3 is 13 residues. Trimming took off 4 bases at V and 7 bases at J, with 8 bases between the two ends. Germline loops: CDR1 MNHNY, CDR2 SVGAGI (reference sequence). The DNA of the CDR3 is TGTGCCAGCAGTTGGGAGGGGAATTCACCCCTCCACTTT. It codes for CASSWEGNSPLHF.

This clonotype was seen many times. This chain uses TRBV12-3 or TRBV12-4 with TRBJ2-5; TRBD1 might be the D (6 bases). The CDR3 runs 13 residues. The V end was cut by 8 bases, the J end by 2 bases, with 12 bases between. The DNA of the CDR3 is TGTGCCAGCCTGCCCCAGGGGCAAGAGACCCAGTACTTC. Translated: CASLPQGQETQYF.

The rearrangement links TRBV4-2 to TRBJ2-7; 10 nucleotides match TRBD1. The V and J ends lost 1 base and 3 bases, in that order; junction bases with no gene match: 3. The CDR3 loop spans 15 amino acids. Germline V gene lookup returns CDR1 LGHNA and CDR2 YNFKEQ. CDR3 bases: TGTGCCAGCAGCCAAGGACAGGGGGCCAGCTACGAGCAGTACTTC. Amino acid sequence: CASSQGQGASYEQYF.

This clonotype occurred a few times. The chain couples TRBV6-2 or TRBV6-3 to TRBJ2-1; D unresolved. This CDR3 has 13 amino acids. Germline V lookup: CDR1 MNHEY, CDR2 SVGEGT. V lost 8 bases and J 0 bases, leaving 8 bases between the germline ends. CDR3 sequence: CASVLSSYNEQFF. The CDR3 DNA reads TGTGCCAGCGTTCTCAGCTCCTACAATGAGCAGTTCTTC.

This clonotype came up a few times. The J gene is TRBJ2-1, the V gene TRBV11-3; 8 bases line up with TRBD1. The CDR3 is made up of 18 amino acids. Germline V gives CDR1 SGHNT, CDR2 YENEEA. Trimming at V came to 0 bases and at J to 0 bases, leaving 7 bases not matched to a gene. The CDR3 sequence is CASSLDQSGTGSYNEQFF. Written as DNA, the CDR3 is TGTGCCAGCAGCTTAGATCAATCGGGGACAGGCTCCTACAATGAGCAGTTCTTC. The full variable domain, its missing parts supplied by reference TRBV11-3 and TRBJ2-1, is EAGVVQSPRYKIIEKKQPVAFWCNPISGHNTLYWYLQNLGQGPELLIRYENEEAVDDSQLPKDRFSAERLKGVDSTLKIQPAELGDSAVYLCASSLDQSGTGSYNEQFFGPGTRLTVL.

This clonotype was counted many times. This sequence joins TRBV12-3 or TRBV12-4 and TRBJ2-1; D is perhaps TRBD2 (6 bases). The germline V and J ends were trimmed by 3 bases and 9 bases, with 12 bases remaining between them. The CDR3 extends over 13 amino acids. CDR3 sequence: CASSFGQEGEQFF. The CDR3 region has the DNA TGTGCCAGCAGTTTTGGTCAGGAGGGTGAGCAGTTCTTC.

The J gene is TRBJ1-1, the V gene TRBV27; 8 bases match TRBD1. From germline, CDR1 is MNHEY and CDR2 SMNVEV (reference sequence). The V segment lost 4 bases and the J segment 5 bases; nucleotides outside the gene matches: 6. CDR3 size: 14 residues. The CDR3 DNA reads TGTGCCAGCAGTTGGACAGGGATGGTTACTGAAGCTTTCTTT. This translates into CASSWTGMVTEAFF.